These 28 T cell receptor beta chains were all obtained from the same sample, sequenced in a study of blood T cell repertoires in COVID-19 (dated by TCRdb to the early 2020s). Libraries were prepared through the immunoSEQ multiplex PCR assay. Drawn from immuneACCESS, this table holds only the in-frame rearrangements with V and J called that TCRdb kept. Clones are partly lost; checked studies trace under half to an unresolved V gene and leave the rest unexplained. In all, the sample holds some 52,000 clones, and 80% to 95% of those were seen once. Together, the top ten hold over 2.5% of the sample. Sequences were obtained from peripheral blood. All receptors come from a human donor in a cohort sampled during active COVID-19.

V and J are TRBV24-1 and TRBJ2-1; D unclear. V was trimmed by 4 bases and J by 6 bases, leaving 12 bases between them. The CDR3 has 14 amino acids. Germline values: CDR1 KGHDR, CDR2 SFDVKD. This CDR3 reads CATSEAPRSNEQFF. CDR3 DNA sequence: TGTGCCACCAGTGAGGCGCCCCGGAGCAATGAGCAGTTCTTC.

This clone occurred once. This sequence joins TRBV25-1 and TRBJ1-4; 10 bases map to TRBD1. This CDR3 contains 15 residues. V shed 4 bases and J 8 bases; nucleotides not matched to a gene: 7. Germline CDR1 and CDR2: MGHDK and SYGVNS. The CDR3 here is CASSAHGQGVEKLFF. In DNA form, the CDR3 reads TGTGCCAGCAGTGCACATGGACAGGGGGTCGAAAAACTGTTTTTT.

The CDR3 nucleotides read TGTGCCAGCAGCCCCTTAGGGACAGGGGACTATGGCTACACCTTC. Translated, it gives CASSPLGTGDYGYTF. The chain is built from TRBV7-6 and TRBJ1-2; 10 positions match TRBD1. V lost 5 bases and J lost 3; bases outside the gene matches: 6. The germline V gene encodes CDR1 SGHVS and CDR2 FNYEAQ. The CDR3 is made up of 15 amino acids.

The gene calls are TRBV12-3 or TRBV12-4 and TRBJ2-7; 8 bases line up with TRBD1. The CDR3 consists of 13 residues. Germline trimming cut 10 bases from V and 2 bases from J; bases unmatched to any gene: 7. CDR3 coding DNA: TGTGCCACGAGAACAGGGGGTACCTACGAGCAGTACTTC. As protein: CATRTGGTYEQYF.

J is TRBJ1-1 and V is TRBV6-1; no firm D call. The CDR3 totals 16 residues. In germline, CDR1 is MNHNS, CDR2 SASEGT. V was pared by 3 bases and J by 0 bases, with 14 bases between. The CDR3 sequence is CASSDWQVSMNTEAFF. CDR3 DNA: TGTGCCAGCAGTGATTGGCAGGTATCCATGAACACTGAAGCTTTCTTT.

The gene calls are TRBV11-2 and TRBJ1-3; TRBD1 is a possible D gene (6 bases). This CDR3 is 15 amino acids long. The germline V gene encodes CDR1 SGHAT and CDR2 FQNNGV. Trimming took 5 bases from V and 7 from J, leaving 18 bases between them. The CDR3 DNA reads as TGTGCCAGCAGCCCACGGACGGGGGGCGCGAACACCATATATTTT. It specifies CASSPRTGGANTIYF.

In this sample, this clone turned up once. CDR3 nucleotide sequence: TGTGCCAGTAGAGCCCTCAACAGGGGGAATAATTCACCCCTCCACTTT. The encoded protein is CASRALNRGNNSPLHF. The chain combines TRBV19 with TRBJ1-6; 8 bases line up with TRBD1. The germline CDR1 and CDR2 sequences are LNHDA and SQIVND (reference sequence). CDR3 length equals 16 residues. The trim removed 6 bases at V and 5 bases at J, leaving 9 bases unmatched.

This sequence joins TRBV3-1 (or the pseudogene TRBV3-2) and TRBJ2-1, with 8 bases aligning to TRBD2. Germline V gene lookup returns CDR1 LGHDT and CDR2 YNNKEL (reference sequence). CDR3 length equals 16 residues. J was trimmed by 3 bases and V by 4 bases; bases with no gene match: 8. The CDR3 loop is CASSPRASGGYNEQFF. The CDR3 nucleotides read TGTGCCAGCAGCCCTCGGGCCAGCGGGGGCTACAATGAGCAGTTCTTC.

This chain joins TRBV2 and TRBJ2-2, with TRBD2 identical over 8 bases. Germline-derived CDR1 and CDR2 are SNHLY and FYNNEI. CDR3 length: 15 amino acids. Losses at the gene ends were 4 bases for V and 2 bases for J; bases not matched to a gene: 3. This CDR3 is CASSGRGGNTGELFF. As DNA, the CDR3 is TGTGCCAGCAGTGGACGGGGGGGCAACACCGGGGAGCTGTTTTTT. Supplemented by reference TRBV2 and TRBJ2-2, the full variable domain reads EPEVTQTPSHQVTQMGQEVILRCVPISNHLYFYWYRQILGQKVEFLVSFYNNEISEKSEIFDDQFSVERPDGSNFTLKIRSTKLEDSAMYFCASSGRGGNTGELFFGEGSRLTVL.

This chain joins TRBV6-5 and TRBJ2-5; 10 bases match TRBD2. The germline CDR1 and CDR2 sequences are MNHEY and SVGAGI. The CDR3 sequence is 15 residues long. The ends lost 7 bases at V and 4 bases at J; junction bases unmatched: 9. The CDR3 is CASTPASGSRETQYF. CDR3 DNA: TGTGCCAGCACCCCGGCTAGCGGGAGTCGAGAGACCCAGTACTTC.

This chain connects TRBV7-9 to TRBJ2-5; 8 bases fit TRBD2. Germline V CDR1 and CDR2: SEHNR, FQNEAQ (reference sequence). V dropped 5 bases and J dropped 5; count of bases not matched to a gene: 4. The CDR3 has 13 amino acids. The CDR3 spells CASSIPSGETQYF. The CDR3 bases are TGTGCCAGCAGCATACCTAGCGGGGAGACCCAGTACTTC.

This clone was counted only a few times. The chain uses TRBV6-5 and TRBJ2-5, with 14 nucleotides matching TRBD2. CDR3 length equals 15 residues. J gave up 5 bases and V 5 bases, and 4 bases lay outside the gene matches. Germline loops: CDR1 MNHEY, CDR2 SVGAGI. CDR3 coding DNA: TGTGCCAGCAGTCGGACTAGCGGGAGGTGGGAGACCCAGTACTTC. Protein sequence: CASSRTSGRWETQYF.

This clone was recorded a few times. V gene TRBV4-2 combines with J gene TRBJ2-5; 7 bases are a match to TRBD2. V shed 1 base and J 2 bases; nucleotides not matched to a gene: 10. The CDR3 is made up of 17 amino acids. Germline V CDR1 and CDR2: LGHNA, YNFKEQ. Written as DNA, the CDR3 is TGTGCCAGCAGCCAAGGTTTGGCTAGCGGCTATCAAGAGACCCAGTACTTC. It encodes CASSQGLASGYQETQYF.

The V gene is TRBV6-5, the J gene TRBJ2-2; maybe TRBD2 (6 bases). Per the germline V gene, CDR1 is MNHEY and CDR2 is SVGAGI. Trimming removed 5 bases at V and 10 bases at J, with 14 bases between. The CDR3 has 13 amino acids. The chain's CDR3 is CASSQGLLVELFF. The DNA for the CDR3 is TGTGCCAGCAGTCAGGGACTGCTGGTGGAGCTGTTTTTT.

The rearrangement joins TRBV24-1 to TRBJ2-3; TRBD2 aligns across 7 bases. Unmatched junction bases numbered 13, after V lost 4 bases and J lost 7 bases. CDR1 is KGHDR, CDR2 SFDVKD, per germline. This CDR3 is 16 amino acids long. The CDR3 nucleotides are TGTGCCACCAGTGACCCTTGGGTGGGAGGGAGAAATACGCAGTATTTT. Protein product: CATSDPWVGGRNTQYF.

This clone was seen just once. The J gene is TRBJ2-1, the V gene TRBV19; TRBD1 aligns across 9 bases. In germline, CDR1 is LNHDA, CDR2 SQIVND (reference sequence). V trimming: 5 bases; J trimming: 2 bases; junction bases outside the gene matches: 13. The CDR3 totals 18 residues. The CDR3 sequence: CASSQRTTGGLPYNEQFF. The CDR3 nucleotides are TGTGCCAGTAGTCAACGCACGACAGGGGGACTCCCCTACAATGAGCAGTTCTTC. The full variable domain, in which reference TRBV19 and TRBJ2-1 provide the parts outside the CDR3, is DGGITQSPKYLFRKEGQNVTLSCEQNLNHDAMYWYRQDPGQGLRLIYYSQIVNDFQKGDIAEGYSVSREKKESFPLTVTSAQKNPTAFYLCASSQRTTGGLPYNEQFFGPGTRLTVL.

The chain joins TRBV29-1 to TRBJ2-5, with TRBD2 matching 7 bases. Unmatched junction bases numbered 7, after V lost 8 bases and J lost 1 base. Germline CDR1 SQVTM, CDR2 ANQGSEA. CDR3 size: 13 residues. The CDR3, as DNA: TGCAGCTACGAACTAGCGAGCCAAGAGACCCAGTACTTC. It is translated as CSYELASQETQYF.

In this sample, this clone turned up once. The gene calls are TRBV9 and TRBJ2-1, with TRBD1 matching over 7 bases. Germline loops: CDR1 SGDLS, CDR2 YYNGEE. The CDR3 spans 14 residues. Trimming took 5 bases from V and 2 from J; bases not matched to a gene: 4. CDR3 DNA: TGTGCCAGCAGTCGGGACAGCACCTACAATGAGCAGTTCTTC. Amino acid sequence: CASSRDSTYNEQFF.

The J gene is TRBJ2-3, the V gene TRBV2; 8 nucleotides line up with TRBD1. In germline, CDR1 is SNHLY, CDR2 FYNNEI. The CDR3 covers 14 residues. The V and J ends lost 4 bases and 4 bases, in that order; junction bases with no gene match: 4. The CDR3 DNA is TGTGCCAGCAGTGGGACAGGGTCGGCAGATACGCAGTATTTT. Translated, it gives CASSGTGSADTQYF. Variable domain in full (rest from reference TRBV2 and TRBJ2-3): EPEVTQTPSHQVTQMGQEVILRCVPISNHLYFYWYRQILGQKVEFLVSFYNNEISEKSEIFDDQFSVERPDGSNFTLKIRSTKLEDSAMYFCASSGTGSADTQYFGPGTRLTVL.

CDR3 amino acids: CASSLELASNTGELFF. CDR3 coding DNA: TGCGCCAGCAGCTTGGAGTTGGCCTCGAACACCGGGGAGCTGTTTTTT. This chain joins TRBV5-1 and TRBJ2-2; no firm D call. This CDR3 has 16 residues. The V end was cut by 0 bases, the J end by 0 bases, with 9 bases between. Germline CDR1 and CDR2: SGHRS and YFSETQ.

The chain employs TRBV14 and TRBJ1-2; D is undetermined. Trimming pared 0 bases from V and 4 bases from J, leaving 6 bases between. The CDR3 spans 13 residues. Per germline, CDR1 SGHDN and CDR2 FVKESK. CDR3 DNA sequence: TGTGCCAGCAGCCAAGATTATAGCTATGGCTACACCTTC. Its protein is CASSQDYSYGYTF.

The chain joins TRBV14 to TRBJ1-6, with unresolved D. V was trimmed by 1 base and J by 9 bases, leaving 10 bases between them. The germline CDR1 and CDR2 sequences are SGHDN and FVKESK. The CDR3 has 14 amino acids. The CDR3 sequence: CASSQGATFSPLHF. In DNA form, the CDR3 reads TGTGCCAGCAGCCAAGGGGCCACTTTTTCACCCCTCCACTTT.

The chain links TRBV28 to TRBJ1-3; maybe TRBD1 (6 bases). From germline, CDR1 is MDHEN and CDR2 SYDVKM. V was clipped by 2 bases and J by 4 bases, with 9 bases between them. This CDR3 is 14 amino acids long. The CDR3 DNA sequence: TGTGCCAGCAGTTTAACAGGGACAGGAAACACCATATATTTT. Amino acids: CASSLTGTGNTIYF.

The chain carries TRBV9 and TRBJ1-2; D may be TRBD1 (6 bases). Germline CDR1 SGDLS, CDR2 YYNGEE. V dropped 0 bases and J dropped 4 bases, with 16 bases sitting between them. The CDR3 is made up of 16 amino acids. CDR3 amino acids: CASSVGALGAGYGYTF. CDR3 DNA sequence: TGTGCCAGCAGCGTAGGGGCTCTGGGGGCAGGCTATGGCTACACCTTC.

As to this clone: Compared with germline, one end of the junction differs, possibly owing to a read error. This chain links TRBV24-1 with TRBJ2-1; 7 bases align to TRBD2. From germline, CDR1 is KGHDR and CDR2 SFDVKD. CDR3 length equals 15 residues. The CDR3 region is CATSEGGSPRHEQFF. CDR3 DNA: TGTGCCACTAGTGAGGGCGGGAGCCCCCGGCATGAGCAGTTCTTC.

V is TRBV15 and J is TRBJ2-3, with a possible D match to TRBD2 (6 bases). This CDR3 region has 16 residues. Trimming shortened V by 5 bases and J by 3 bases, and 18 bases separated the two germline ends. From germline, CDR1 is LNHNV and CDR2 YYDKDF (reference sequence). The CDR3 region is CATSPRVAGKTDTQYF. The CDR3 DNA follows: TGTGCCACCAGCCCCAGGGTTGCGGGAAAAACAGATACGCAGTATTTT.

The rearrangement links TRBV10-3 to TRBJ2-7; 11 positions match TRBD2. The length of the CDR3 is 13 residues. Germline trimming cut 6 bases from V and 3 bases from J; bases unmatched to any gene: 1. Germline CDR1 reads ENHRY; CDR2 reads SYGVKD. CDR3: CAISTSGSYEQYF. In DNA, the CDR3 is TGTGCCATCAGCACTAGCGGGAGCTACGAGCAGTACTTC.

The J gene is TRBJ2-7, the V gene TRBV6-2 or TRBV6-3; 11 nucleotides match TRBD2. The CDR3 spans 15 residues. The junction had 9 bases not matched to a gene; V was cut back by 5 bases and J by 6 bases. Germline V lookup: CDR1 MNHEY, CDR2 SVGEGT. The CDR3: CASSTPGSGRGEQYF. For the CDR3, the DNA is TGTGCCAGCAGTACCCCGGGTAGCGGGAGGGGCGAGCAGTACTTC.